The present TCR beta chain was sequenced within a study of T cells in Graves' hyperthyroidism and ophthalmopathy. Authors of the study amplified TCR beta CDR3 regions from RNA transcripts. Initially, a first-round RT-PCR of the TCR CDR3 employed the HTBI primer set. Each CDR3 protein is one row after TCRdb ran MiXCR on the multiplex PCR reads. The sample contains about 770,000 distinct CDR3 sequences, roughly 20% of which appear only once. There are many counts of this clonotype. V was trimmed by 1 base and J by 2 bases, leaving 9 bases between them. This CDR3 has 14 residues. CDR1 is SGHRS and CDR2 is YFSETQ in the germline V gene.

Material: blood. V usage is TRBV5-1 and J usage is TRBJ1-1; no firm D call. This TCR came from a woman in her 50s with Graves' hyperthyroidism that later progressed to Graves' ophthalmopathy. The CDR3 sequence: CASSLSQVNTEAFF. CDR3 nucleotides: TGCGCCAGCAGCTTGAGTCAGGTAAACACTGAAGCTTTCTTT.